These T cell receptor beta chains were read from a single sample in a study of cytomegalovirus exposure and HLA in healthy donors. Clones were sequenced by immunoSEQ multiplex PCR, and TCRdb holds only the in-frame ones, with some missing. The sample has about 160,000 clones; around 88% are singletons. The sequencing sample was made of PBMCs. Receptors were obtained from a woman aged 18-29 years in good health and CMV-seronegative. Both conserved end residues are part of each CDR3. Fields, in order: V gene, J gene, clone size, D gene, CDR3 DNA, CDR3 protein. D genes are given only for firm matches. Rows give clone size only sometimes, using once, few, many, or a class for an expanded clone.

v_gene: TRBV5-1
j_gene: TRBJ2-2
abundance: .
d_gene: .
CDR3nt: TGCGCCAGCGAGGAGGGATCCGGGGAGCTGTTTTTT
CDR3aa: CASEEGSGELFF

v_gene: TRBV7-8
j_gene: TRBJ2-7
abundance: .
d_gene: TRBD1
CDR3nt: TGTGCCAGCAGCTATGGGACAGGGCAAACCGAGCAGTACTTC
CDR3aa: CASSYGTGQTEQYF

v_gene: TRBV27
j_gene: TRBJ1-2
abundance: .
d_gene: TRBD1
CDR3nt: TGTGCCAGCAGTTTCCAGGGGGCCAGGGGCTACACCTTC
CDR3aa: CASSFQGARGYTF

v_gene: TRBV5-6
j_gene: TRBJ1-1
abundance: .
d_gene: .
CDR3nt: TGTGCCAGCAGCTTTGGACCCGGGGGTGAAGCTTTCTTT
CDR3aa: CASSFGPGGEAFF

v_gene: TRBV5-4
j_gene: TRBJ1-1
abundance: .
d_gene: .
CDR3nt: TGTGCCAGCAGCTTGAGGACAACGAACACTGAAGCTTTCTTT
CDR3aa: CASSLRTTNTEAFF

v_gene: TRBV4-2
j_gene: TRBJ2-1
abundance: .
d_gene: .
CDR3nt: TGTGCCAGCAGCCAACGATCGCTAAGCTCCTACAATGAGCAGTTCTTC
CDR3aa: CASSQRSLSSYNEQFF

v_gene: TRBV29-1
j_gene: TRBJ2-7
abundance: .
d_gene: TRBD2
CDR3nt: TGCAGCGGCGGGCGGGGGGCCTACGAGCAGTACTTC
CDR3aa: CSGGRGAYEQYF

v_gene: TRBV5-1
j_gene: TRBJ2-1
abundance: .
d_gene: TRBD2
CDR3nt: TGCGCCAGCAGCTTGGGGCTAGCGGGGCACAATGAGCAGTTCTTC
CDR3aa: CASSLGLAGHNEQFF

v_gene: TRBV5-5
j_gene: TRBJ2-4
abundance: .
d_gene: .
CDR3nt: TGTGCCAGCAGCTTAGGAGCGGCCAAAAACATTCAGTACTTC
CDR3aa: CASSLGAAKNIQYF

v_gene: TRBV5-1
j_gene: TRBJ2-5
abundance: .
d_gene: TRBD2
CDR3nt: TGCGCCAGCAGTTGGCTAGCGGAGTCCCAAGAGACCCAGTACTTC
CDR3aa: CASSWLAESQETQYF

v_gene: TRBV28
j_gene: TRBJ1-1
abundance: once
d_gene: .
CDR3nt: TGTGCCAGCAGTTTTAACGGAGGGCGCTGGGCTTTCTTT
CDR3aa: CASSFNGGRWAFF

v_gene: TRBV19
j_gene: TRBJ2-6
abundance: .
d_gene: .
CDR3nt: TGTGCCAGTTCTCCAGGCAGGGGCAACGTCCTGACTTTC
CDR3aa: CASSPGRGNVLTF

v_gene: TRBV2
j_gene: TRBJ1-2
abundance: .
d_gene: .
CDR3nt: TGTGCCAGCACCCGGGACTTTGTTGGCTACACCTTC
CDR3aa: CASTRDFVGYTF

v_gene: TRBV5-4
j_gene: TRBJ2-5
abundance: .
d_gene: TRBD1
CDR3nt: TGTGCCAGCAGCTGGGGACAGGGCCCGGAGACCCAGTACTTC
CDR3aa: CASSWGQGPETQYF

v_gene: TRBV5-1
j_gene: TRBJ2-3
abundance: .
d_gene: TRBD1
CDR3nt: TGCGCCAGCAGCTTGGGGCAGGGGGCTAGCACAGATACGCAGTATTTT
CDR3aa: CASSLGQGASTDTQYF

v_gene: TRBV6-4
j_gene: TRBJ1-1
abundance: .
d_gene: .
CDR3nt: TGTGCCAGCAGTGTCTATATGGGGCTCCCCGAAGCTTTCTTT
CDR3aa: CASSVYMGLPEAFF

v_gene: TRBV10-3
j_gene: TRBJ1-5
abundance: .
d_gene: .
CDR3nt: TGTGCCATCAGTGAGGGACAGTTTAGCAATCAGCCCCAGCATTTT
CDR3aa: CAISEGQFSNQPQHF

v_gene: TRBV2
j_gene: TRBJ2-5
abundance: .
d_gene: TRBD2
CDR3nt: TGTGCCAGCAGTGATACTAGCGGGGAGACCCAGTACTTC
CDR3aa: CASSDTSGETQYF

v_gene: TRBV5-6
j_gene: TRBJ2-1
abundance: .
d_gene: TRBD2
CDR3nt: TGTGCCAGCAGCTTTAATCGACTAGCGGGTTACAATGAGCAGTTCTTC
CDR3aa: CASSFNRLAGYNEQFF

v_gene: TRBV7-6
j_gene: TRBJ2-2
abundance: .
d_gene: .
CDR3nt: TGTGCCAGCAGCTTAGCGGGTAGCGGCGGAACCGGGGAGCTGTTTTTT
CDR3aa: CASSLAGSGGTGELFF

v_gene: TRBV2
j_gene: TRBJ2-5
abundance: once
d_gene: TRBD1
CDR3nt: TGTGCCAGAGTGAAACAGGGGGCAAGGTGGTCGGAGACCCAGTACTTC
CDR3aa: CARVKQGARWSETQYF

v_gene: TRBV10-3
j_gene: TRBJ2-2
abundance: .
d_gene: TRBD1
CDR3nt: TGTGCCATGGACAGGGGTGGCACCGGGGAGCTGTTTTTT
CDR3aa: CAMDRGGTGELFF

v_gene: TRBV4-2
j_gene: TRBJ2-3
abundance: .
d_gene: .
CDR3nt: TGTGCCAGCAGCCAAGATATGGGCGGGGCGGGCACAGATACGCAGTATTTT
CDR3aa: CASSQDMGGAGTDTQYF

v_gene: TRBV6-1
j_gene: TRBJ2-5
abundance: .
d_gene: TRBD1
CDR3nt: TGTGCCAGCAGCGTGGACAGGTGGACCCAAGAGACCCAGTACTTC
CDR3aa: CASSVDRWTQETQYF

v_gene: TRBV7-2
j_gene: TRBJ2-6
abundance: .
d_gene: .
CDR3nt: TGTGCCAGCAGCCGCACTCCTGGGGCCAACGTCCTGACTTTC
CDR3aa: CASSRTPGANVLTF

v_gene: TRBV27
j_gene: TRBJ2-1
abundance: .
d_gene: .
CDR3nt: TGTGCCAGCAGTTTGGACAGAAACTACAATGAGCAGTTCTTC
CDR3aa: CASSLDRNYNEQFF

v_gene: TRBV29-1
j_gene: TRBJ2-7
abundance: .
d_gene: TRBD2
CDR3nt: TGCAGCGCAAAACGGGGGGGCCCTGAGCAGTACTTC
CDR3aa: CSAKRGGPEQYF

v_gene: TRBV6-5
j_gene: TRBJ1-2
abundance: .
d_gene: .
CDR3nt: TGTGCCAGCAGTTACTCGTCGGACACTAACTATGGCTACACCTTC
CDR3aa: CASSYSSDTNYGYTF

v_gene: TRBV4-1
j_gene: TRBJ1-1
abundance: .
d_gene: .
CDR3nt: TGCGCCAGCAGCCAAGTGGTAAGGGGCGGCACTGAAGCTTTCTTT
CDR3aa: CASSQVVRGGTEAFF

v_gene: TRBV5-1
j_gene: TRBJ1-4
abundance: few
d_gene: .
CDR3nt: TGCGCCAGCAGCTCTACAGGGTTCAAGGAAAAACTGTTTTTT
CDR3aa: CASSSTGFKEKLFF

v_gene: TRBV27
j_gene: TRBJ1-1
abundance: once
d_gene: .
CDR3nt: TGTGCCAGCAGTTTGGCCCGATCCACTGAAGCTTTCTTT
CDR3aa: CASSLARSTEAFF

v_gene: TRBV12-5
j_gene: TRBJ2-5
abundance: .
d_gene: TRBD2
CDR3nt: TGTGCTAGTGGTACCGCCGGGACTACCGAAGAGACCCAGTACTTC
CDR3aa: CASGTAGTTEETQYF

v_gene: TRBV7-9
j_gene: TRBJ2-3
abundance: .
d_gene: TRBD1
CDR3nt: TGTGCCAGCAGCCCAGATGGCAGGGGGAACACAGATACGCAGTATTTT
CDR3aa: CASSPDGRGNTDTQYF

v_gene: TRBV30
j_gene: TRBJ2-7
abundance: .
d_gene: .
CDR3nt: TGTGCCTGGAGTGTACTTTCGATGTACGAGCAGTACTTC
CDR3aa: CAWSVLSMYEQYF